The 27 T cell receptor beta chains reported below all come from one sample, sequenced in a study of T cell responses to AZD1222 COVID-19 vaccine (dated by TCRdb to about 2021). Libraries were made using the immunoSEQ multiplex PCR assay. Here the immuneACCESS table is served through TCRdb, limited to in-frame sequences with V and J called. Missing clones are a known gap in these copies; in checked studies unresolved V genes cover under half, and the rest lacks a known reason. The sample table holds 120,000 to 150,000 clones, of which 90% to 95% were seen once. Clones ranked in the top ten supply approximately 5.3% of the sample. Per the publication, the time point label means: baseline before first vaccination. Sequencing was performed on peripheral blood, taken on day 0 of AZD1222 vaccination. The receptors come from an adult in good health.

This clone was picked up one time. The sample has other DNA sequences that encode this CDR3 too. J is TRBJ2-7 and V is TRBV6-2 or TRBV6-3, with D perhaps TRBD1 (6 bases). CDR3 length equals 13 residues. CDR1 MNHEY and CDR2 SVGEGT come from the germline V gene. With 5 bases removed from V and 2 bases from J, the gap between germline ends came to 10 bases. The CDR3 loop is CASSTGTTYEQYF. CDR3 bases: TGTGCCAGCAGTACAGGGACGACCTACGAGCAGTACTTC.

The rearrangement joins TRBV3-1 (or the pseudogene TRBV3-2) to TRBJ1-1; no clear D. CDR1 and CDR2 (germline): LGHDT, YNNKEL (reference sequence). The V and J ends lost 4 bases and 0 bases respectively, with 12 bases between them. The CDR3 is made up of 15 amino acids. CDR3 bases: TGTGCCAGCAGCCTAGAGTTGACCATGAACACTGAAGCTTTCTTT. Protein: CASSLELTMNTEAFF.

The V gene is TRBV28, the J gene TRBJ2-7; 7 bases align to TRBD1. This CDR3 is 15 amino acids long. V trimming: 2 bases; J trimming: 3 bases; junction bases outside the gene matches: 7. Germline V CDR1 and CDR2: MDHEN, SYDVKM. DNA of the CDR3: TGTGCCAGCAGTTTAGAACAGGGACAGCTCTACGAGCAGTACTTC. It codes for CASSLEQGQLYEQYF.

V is TRBV6-2 or TRBV6-3 and J is TRBJ2-7; D is unresolved. CDR3 size: 13 residues. Germline CDR1 reads MNHEY; CDR2 reads SVGEGT. Trimming took off 7 bases at V and 2 bases at J, with 12 bases between the two ends. The CDR3 sequence: CASTPTVPYEQYF. The CDR3 DNA is TGTGCCAGCACCCCAACAGTGCCCTACGAGCAGTACTTC.

This chain connects TRBV14 to TRBJ2-7; TRBD1 matches 7 bases. Germline V gene sequence: CDR1 SGHDN, CDR2 FVKESK. With 4 bases clipped from V and 3 bases from J, the junction kept 3 bases outside the gene matches. The CDR3 loop spans 13 amino acids. CDR3 bases: TGTGCCAGCAGCCTCGGACAGGTCTACGAGCAGTACTTC. Translating it yields CASSLGQVYEQYF. Together with reference TRBV14 and TRBJ2-7, the CDR3 gives the full variable domain: EAGVTQFPSHSVIEKGQTVTLRCDPISGHDNLYWYRRVMGKEIKFLLHFVKESKQDESGMPNNRFLAERTGGTYSTLKVQPAELEDSGVYFCASSLGQVYEQYFGPGTRLTVT.

J is TRBJ1-1 and V is TRBV7-8; D gene unclear. Germline CDR1 SGHVS, CDR2 FQNEAQ. The CDR3 loop spans 15 amino acids. Trimming stripped 5 bases from V and 3 bases from J, with 16 bases between. The CDR3 region is CASSPRTATDTEAFF. DNA of the CDR3: TGTGCCAGCAGCCCCCGGACGGCTACCGACACTGAAGCTTTCTTT.

The J gene is TRBJ2-7, the V gene TRBV5-1; D is undetermined. This CDR3 comprises 12 residues. CDR1 is SGHRS and CDR2 is YFSETQ in the germline V gene. Between the trimmed V and J ends, which lost 1 base and 3 bases, there was a span of 5 bases. CDR3 in amino acids: CASSLQSYEQYF. The CDR3 DNA reads TGCGCCAGCAGCTTGCAAAGCTACGAGCAGTACTTC.

The chain joins TRBV27 to TRBJ2-3; weak D call: TRBD1 (6 bases). The CDR3 totals 15 residues. CDR1 and CDR2 (germline): MNHEY, SMNVEV (reference sequence). V lost 0 bases and J lost 3, with 10 bases in between. DNA of the CDR3: TGTGCCAGCAGTTTATCCTGGACAGTTACAGATACGCAGTATTTT. Amino acids: CASSLSWTVTDTQYF.

This clone was counted between two and nine times. The V gene is TRBV12-3 or TRBV12-4, the J gene TRBJ2-7; TRBD2 matches 8 bases. V dropped 6 bases and J dropped 6; count of bases not matched to a gene: 7. This CDR3 spans 13 amino acids. The CDR3 sequence is CASSPFRGGEQYF. CDR3 bases: TGTGCCAGCAGCCCTTTTCGGGGGGGCGAGCAGTACTTC.

The genes are TRBV6-6 and TRBJ2-7, with 7 positions matching TRBD1. The CDR3 is 11 amino acids. The trim removed 5 bases at V and 10 bases at J, leaving 5 bases unmatched. Germline V gene data show CDR1 as MNHNY and CDR2 as SVGAGI (reference sequence). In DNA form, the CDR3 reads TGTGCCAGCAGTGGGACAGCGTCACAGTACTTC. Its protein product is CASSGTASQYF.

V and J are TRBV18 and TRBJ1-6; 7 nucleotides agree with TRBD1. Trimming at V came to 3 bases and at J to 11 bases, leaving 4 bases not matched to a gene. The CDR3 spans 13 residues. Per the germline V gene, CDR1 is KGHSH and CDR2 is LQKENI. The CDR3 loop reads CASSPEQGPPLHF. The CDR3 DNA reads TGTGCCAGCTCACCTGAACAGGGGCCACCCCTCCACTTT.

The J gene is TRBJ1-2, the V gene TRBV5-5, with 10 bases aligning to TRBD1. With V trimmed by 4 bases and J by 5 bases, 8 bases remained unmatched. The CDR3 totals 15 residues. Germline V gene sequence: CDR1 SGHKS, CDR2 YYEKEE (reference sequence). CDR3 region: CASSGGQGESYGYTF. DNA for the CDR3: TGTGCCAGCAGCGGCGGACAGGGGGAGTCTTATGGCTACACCTTC.

This clone was recorded once. The chain is built from TRBV7-6 and TRBJ2-5, with D possibly TRBD1 on 6 matching bases. Germline V CDR1 and CDR2: SGHVS, FNYEAQ. V lost 5 bases and J lost 1, with 20 bases in between. The CDR3 is 17 residues long. The CDR3, as DNA: TGTGCCAGCAGCCGCAGGAACCGGGACACCTTCCAAGAGACCCAGTACTTC. Encoded protein: CASSRRNRDTFQETQYF. The whole variable domain, remainder taken from reference TRBV7-6 and TRBJ2-5, is GAGVSQSPRYKVTKRGQDVALRCDPISGHVSLYWYRQALGQGPEFLTYFNYEAQQDKSGLPNDRFSAERPEGSISTLTIQRTEQRDSAMYRCASSRRNRDTFQETQYFGPGTRLLVL.

The chain uses TRBV28 and TRBJ1-2; TRBD1 matches 7 bases. The CDR3 is 17 amino acids. V lost 6 bases and J lost 3; bases outside the gene matches: 16. CDR1 and CDR2 (germline): MDHEN, SYDVKM. The DNA for the CDR3 is TGTGCCAGCAGCTCAACAGGGGTAGAGTCGCTTTACTATGGCTACACCTTC. Amino acids: CASSSTGVESLYYGYTF.

The chain links TRBV7-2 to TRBJ1-6; 7 bases agree with TRBD1. J lost 7 bases, V lost 3 bases, and 3 bases had no gene match. Germline lookup yields CDR1 SGHTA and CDR2 FQGNSA. CDR3 size: 14 residues. Here the CDR3 DNA reads TGTGCCAGCAGCTTCCAGGGGGGAAATTCACCCCTCCACTTT. Its translation: CASSFQGGNSPLHF.

The chain is built from TRBV15 and TRBJ1-5; D unresolved. The germline gives CDR1 LNHNV, CDR2 YYDKDF (reference sequence). The CDR3 is made up of 12 amino acids. V gave up 4 bases and J gave up 5 bases, with 6 bases separating them. The DNA of the CDR3 is TGTGCCACCAGCAACCCCGATCAGCCCCAGCATTTT. Residues: CATSNPDQPQHF.

The chain combines TRBV7-2 with TRBJ2-4; D is perhaps TRBD1 (5 bases). This CDR3 has 14 residues. Germline V CDR1 and CDR2: SGHTA, FQGNSA. The V end lost 2 bases, the J end lost 5 bases, and 10 bases lay between the germline ends. The CDR3 DNA sequence: TGTGCCAGCAGCTTAATGGGGCCAGAAAACATTCAGTACTTC. Translated, it gives CASSLMGPENIQYF.

The CDR3 DNA is TGTGCCTGGAGTGTAGGACTAGCGGGAGGAGGGGAGACCCAGTACTTC. Amino acids: CAWSVGLAGGGETQYF. V is TRBV30 and J is TRBJ2-5, with TRBD2 identical over 14 bases. CDR1 and CDR2 (germline): GTSNPN, SVGIG (reference sequence). The CDR3 consists of 16 residues. The trim removed 0 bases at V and 5 bases at J, leaving 5 bases unmatched.

V gene TRBV10-3 combines with J gene TRBJ1-2; the D is unclear. V gave up 0 bases and J gave up 4 bases, with 12 bases separating them. CDR3 size: 15 residues. From germline, CDR1 is ENHRY and CDR2 SYGVKD. The CDR3: CAISESPGNGYGYTF. Here the CDR3 DNA reads TGTGCCATCAGTGAGTCACCGGGTAATGGCTATGGCTACACCTTC.

This chain connects TRBV7-8 to TRBJ1-5, with 9 nucleotides matching TRBD1. The V gene end was trimmed by 5 bases and the J gene end by 4 bases; junction bases not matched to a gene: 6. This CDR3 comprises 15 residues. Germline CDR1 SGHVS, CDR2 FQNEAQ. The CDR3 nucleotides are TGTGCCAGCAGCCCAAGGACAGGGGAGAATCAGCCCCAGCATTTT. Its translation: CASSPRTGENQPQHF.

The chain is built from TRBV6-1 and TRBJ1-4; D remains unclear. CDR3 length: 13 residues. V gave up 1 base and J gave up 5 bases, with 5 bases separating them. Germline CDR1 and CDR2: MNHNS and SASEGT. CDR3 nucleotide sequence: TGTGCCAGCAGTGAAGGGTGGAATGAAAAACTGTTTTTT. It codes for CASSEGWNEKLFF.

The chain links TRBV19 to TRBJ1-5, with a possible D match to TRBD1 (5 bases). In germline, CDR1 is LNHDA, CDR2 SQIVND (reference sequence). The CDR3 contains 16 residues. V was pared by 4 bases and J by 0 bases, with 13 bases between. CDR3 nucleotide sequence: TGTGCCAGTAGTACCAGCAGGGTATCTAGCAATCAGCCCCAGCATTTT. Protein sequence: CASSTSRVSSNQPQHF.

This clone was observed a single time. CDR3 residues: CASSLGSAGGTDTQYF. In DNA, the CDR3 is TGTGCCAGCAGCTTAGGGTCGGCTGGGGGCACAGATACGCAGTATTTT. The chain uses TRBV13 and TRBJ2-3; no firm D call. The CDR3 covers 16 residues. Germline V CDR1 and CDR2: PRHDT, FYEKMQ (reference sequence). Deletions cut 0 bases from V and 1 base from J, with 11 bases between.

The chain carries TRBV19 and TRBJ2-7; D might be TRBD1 (6 bases). The V end was cut by 3 bases, the J end by 3 bases, with 15 bases between. This CDR3 spans 15 amino acids. Looked up from germline, CDR1 is LNHDA and CDR2 is SQIVND (reference sequence). The CDR3 DNA is TGTGCCAGTAGTATGGGTCAGGGGAGTGTCTACGAGCAGTACTTC. It is translated as CASSMGQGSVYEQYF.

The rearrangement joins TRBV5-1 to TRBJ1-1; D gene ambiguous. Per germline, CDR1 SGHRS and CDR2 YFSETQ. Between the trimmed V and J ends, which lost 0 bases and 3 bases, there was a span of 12 bases. The CDR3 contains 15 residues. The CDR3 protein is CASSLEYGIYTEAFF. The CDR3 DNA follows: TGCGCCAGCAGCTTGGAGTATGGGATCTACACTGAAGCTTTCTTT.

This clone was counted between two and nine times. The rearrangement links TRBV6-5 to TRBJ2-7; D is undetermined. The germline V and J ends were trimmed by 6 bases and 0 bases, with 12 bases remaining between them. Germline V lookup: CDR1 MNHEY, CDR2 SVGAGI. This CDR3 has 14 residues. CDR3 sequence reads: CASSLGPRSYEQYF. The DNA of the CDR3 is TGTGCCAGCAGCCTTGGACCGCGCTCCTACGAGCAGTACTTC.

The V and J genes are TRBV7-2 and TRBJ1-3; TRBD1 matches 8 bases. This CDR3 spans 16 amino acids. The V and J ends lost 2 bases and 3 bases, in that order; junction bases with no gene match: 6. The germline CDR1 and CDR2 sequences are SGHTA and FQGNSA. The CDR3 protein is CASSLPGTGFGNTIYF. The CDR3 DNA reads TGTGCCAGCAGCTTACCCGGGACAGGTTTTGGAAACACCATATATTTT. Combining the CDR3 with reference TRBV7-2 and TRBJ1-3 gives the whole variable domain GAGVSQSPSNKVTEKGKDVELRCDPISGHTALYWYRQSLGQGLEFLIYFQGNSAPDKSGLPSDRFSAERTGGSVSTLTIQRTQQEDSAVYLCASSLPGTGFGNTIYFGEGSWLTVV.